The following is a T cell receptor beta chain sequence with its context. Its antigen is currently unknown. The sample has other DNA sequences that encode this CDR3 too. This specimen belongs to a study of cytomegalovirus exposure and HLA in healthy donors. Study observations and caveats: Despite most TCR sequences being rare, some public TCRs occurred in many donors. A later analysis found TCR association rates differed by HLA locus, highest for DRB1 and lowest for HLA-C. Accounts indicate the classifier identified cytomegalovirus status with strong specificity and sensitivity.

CDR1 and CDR2 from the germline V gene are MDHEN and SYDVKM. This CDR3 is built from 17 residues. The ends lost 6 bases at V and 5 bases at J; junction bases unmatched: 19. PCR used 60 Vbeta primers and 13 Jbeta primers. Here immunoSEQ multiplex PCR was the method, and the copy in TCRdb shows in-frame clones only, minus some. This repertoire shows 85,000 to 100,000 clones, roughly 86% found once; its top ten account for 8% to 10%. The chain joins TRBV28 to TRBJ2-7, with 7 bases identical to TRBD2. Sample: PBMCs. The TCR was taken from a young man in good health and CMV-seropositive. CDR3 nucleotide sequence: TGTGCCAGCAGCCCCCCCCTTTATCGAACTAGCGTGAACGAGCAGTACTTC. Translating it yields CASSPPLYRTSVNEQYF. Drawing the rest from reference TRBV28 and TRBJ2-7, the complete variable domain is DVKVTQSSRYLVKRTGEKVFLECVQDMDHENMFWYRQDPGLGLRLIYFSYDVKMKEKGDIPEGYSVSREKKERFSLILESASTNQTSMYLCASSPPLYRTSVNEQYFGPGTRLTVT.